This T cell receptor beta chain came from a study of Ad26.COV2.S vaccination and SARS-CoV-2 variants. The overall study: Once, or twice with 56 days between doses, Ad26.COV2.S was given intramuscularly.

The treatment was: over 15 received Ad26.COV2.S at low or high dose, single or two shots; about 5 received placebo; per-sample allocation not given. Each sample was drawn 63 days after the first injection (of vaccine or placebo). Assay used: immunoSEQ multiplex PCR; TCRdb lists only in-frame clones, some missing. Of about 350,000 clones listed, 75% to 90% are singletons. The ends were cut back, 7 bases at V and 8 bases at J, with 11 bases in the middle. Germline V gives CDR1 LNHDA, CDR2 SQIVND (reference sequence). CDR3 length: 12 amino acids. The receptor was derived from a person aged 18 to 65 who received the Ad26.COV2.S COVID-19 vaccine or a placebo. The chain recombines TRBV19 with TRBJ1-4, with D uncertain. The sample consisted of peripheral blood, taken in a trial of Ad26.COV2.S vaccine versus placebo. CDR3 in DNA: TGTGCCAGTACCTCAACTGGAGAAAAACTGTTTTTT. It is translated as CASTSTGEKLFF.